This TCR beta chain originates from a study of regulatory T cells in long-lasting Graves disease. Findings and caveats of the study: Persistent Graves' patients showed less TCR diversity than newly diagnosed ones.

This clonotype has just a few counts. Antigen: not known. The time point: persistent/refractory GD, antithyroid drugs over 5 years with positive TRAb. Construction of the TCR library relied on RNA isolated from PBMCs. From germline, CDR1 is SGHAT and CDR2 FQDESV (reference sequence). The length of the CDR3 is 15 residues. V was cut by 6 bases and J by 0 bases, with 12 bases left in between. CDR3-region Arm-PCR and iRepertoire HTBI primers produced the TCR beta libraries. TCRdb reanalysed the multiplex PCR reads using MiXCR and keeps one entry per CDR3 protein. The sample holds under 500,000 distinct CDR3 sequences; about 20% are singletons and the top ten take 20% to 25%.

The TCR originated in a female donor with Graves disease. Sequencing was performed on peripheral blood mononuclear cells (PBMCs), taken when the disease was refractory, from a patient treated with antithyroid drugs. This rearrangement joins TRBV11-1 to TRBJ2-1; D may match TRBD1 or TRBD2 (5 bases each). This chain's CDR3 is CASSRDVSSYNEQFF. For the CDR3, the DNA is TGTGCCAGCAGTAGGGACGTGAGCTCCTACAATGAGCAGTTCTTC.